These T cell receptor beta chains were read from a single sample in a study of blood T cell repertoires in COVID-19. Produced via immunoSEQ multiplex PCR; TCRdb's table is partial and in-frame only. The sample shows 270,000 or so clones, approximately 86% of them seen only once. The sample consisted of PBMCs or T cells enriched from blood (not recorded which). The receptors here all came from a woman under 30 who had recovered from COVID-19. CDR3s include the opening cysteine and the closing phenylalanine or tryptophan. D genes are given only for firm matches. Size tells how often a clone was seen (once, few, many) or the class of an expanded clone, and some rows leave it out.

D gene: NA
V gene: TRBV21-1
CDR3 length: 15
clone size: NA
J gene: TRBJ2-1
CDR3 DNA: TGTGCCAGCAGCAAAGGTACCGGGAGTAGCTATGAGCAGTTCTTC
CDR3 protein: CASSKGTGSSYEQFF

D gene: TRBD2
V gene: TRBV7-8
CDR3 length: 22
clone size: NA
J gene: TRBJ2-3
CDR3 DNA: TGTGCCAGCAGCTTAGTAGACGAGAGACTAGCGGGAGTTAAGATAGGCACAGATACGCAGTATTTT
CDR3 protein: CASSLVDERLAGVKIGTDTQYF

D gene: TRBD1
V gene: TRBV4-2
CDR3 length: 17
clone size: NA
J gene: TRBJ1-1
CDR3 DNA: TGTGCCAGCAGCCAACCAGCAGGGACAGATAGTAACACTGAAGCTTTCTTT
CDR3 protein: CASSQPAGTDSNTEAFF

D gene: NA
V gene: TRBV29-1
CDR3 length: 16
clone size: NA
J gene: TRBJ1-2
CDR3 DNA: TGCAGCGTTTACTCTACCTTGGGGCCTTCTGCCTATGGCTACACCTTC
CDR3 protein: CSVYSTLGPSAYGYTF

D gene: NA
V gene: TRBV9
CDR3 length: 12
clone size: NA
J gene: TRBJ2-3
CDR3 DNA: TGTGCCAGCAGTCTAGCGACAGATACGCAGTATTTT
CDR3 protein: CASSLATDTQYF

D gene: NA
V gene: TRBV12-3/TRBV12-4
CDR3 length: 13
clone size: NA
J gene: TRBJ2-1
CDR3 DNA: TGTGCCAGCAGCCTCGGGACCTACAATGAGCAGTTCTTC
CDR3 protein: CASSLGTYNEQFF

D gene: TRBD2
V gene: TRBV5-1
CDR3 length: 16
clone size: NA
J gene: TRBJ2-7
CDR3 DNA: TGCGCCAGCAGCCTCGTGGGCGGGAGGGCCGGGAACGAGCAGTACTTC
CDR3 protein: CASSLVGGRAGNEQYF

D gene: NA
V gene: TRBV21-1
CDR3 length: 17
clone size: NA
J gene: TRBJ1-1
CDR3 DNA: TGTGCCAGCAGCATTTGGGACAGGGTTTCGGAGAACACTGAAGCTTTCTTT
CDR3 protein: CASSIWDRVSENTEAFF

D gene: NA
V gene: TRBV4-1
CDR3 length: 15
clone size: NA
J gene: TRBJ1-1
CDR3 DNA: TGCGCCAGCAGCCAAGATCGGCCTGTCAGGACTGAAGCTTTCTTT
CDR3 protein: CASSQDRPVRTEAFF

D gene: NA
V gene: TRBV27
CDR3 length: 16
clone size: NA
J gene: TRBJ2-1
CDR3 DNA: TGTGCCAGCAGGCCTTTTGCTGCGGATACCTACAATGAGCAGTTCTTC
CDR3 protein: CASRPFAADTYNEQFF

D gene: NA
V gene: TRBV5-4
CDR3 length: 13
clone size: once
J gene: TRBJ1-3
CDR3 DNA: TGTGCCAGCAGCTTGGAAAGGAGAGACACCATATATTTT
CDR3 protein: CASSLERRDTIYF

D gene: TRBD1
V gene: TRBV2
CDR3 length: 14
clone size: NA
J gene: TRBJ2-7
CDR3 DNA: TGTGCCAGCAGCGGGACAGGGGGCTTAGGCGAGCAGTACTTC
CDR3 protein: CASSGTGGLGEQYF

D gene: NA
V gene: TRBV4-2
CDR3 length: 15
clone size: NA
J gene: TRBJ2-7
CDR3 DNA: TGTGCCAGCAGCCTGGAGGAGGGTATGGGCCGCGAGCAGTACTTC
CDR3 protein: CASSLEEGMGREQYF

D gene: NA
V gene: TRBV19
CDR3 length: 15
clone size: few
J gene: TRBJ1-5
CDR3 DNA: TGTGCCAGTAGTATAGGTCAGGGGCGCTTCCAGCCCCAGCATTTT
CDR3 protein: CASSIGQGRFQPQHF

D gene: NA
V gene: TRBV7-2
CDR3 length: 13
clone size: NA
J gene: TRBJ1-5
CDR3 DNA: TGTGCCAGCCAGGGTGAAAGCAATCAGCCCCAGCATTTT
CDR3 protein: CASQGESNQPQHF

D gene: NA
V gene: TRBV4-2
CDR3 length: 15
clone size: NA
J gene: TRBJ1-3
CDR3 DNA: TGTGCCAGCAGCCACGACCAACGAACAGAAAACACCATATATTTT
CDR3 protein: CASSHDQRTENTIYF

D gene: TRBD1
V gene: TRBV4-3
CDR3 length: 17
clone size: NA
J gene: TRBJ2-7
CDR3 DNA: TGCGCCAGCAGCCAAGCCCGCCCGGGACAGGGCTCCTACGAGCAGTACTTC
CDR3 protein: CASSQARPGQGSYEQYF

D gene: NA
V gene: TRBV19
CDR3 length: 16
clone size: NA
J gene: TRBJ1-1
CDR3 DNA: TGTGCCAGCCAGAACAGGGAGTGGAAAGGAAACACTGAAGCTTTCTTT
CDR3 protein: CASQNREWKGNTEAFF

D gene: NA
V gene: TRBV12-5
CDR3 length: 16
clone size: NA
J gene: TRBJ2-1
CDR3 DNA: TGTGCTAGTGGTTTGGACAGGGAGCACTCCTACAATGAGCAGTTCTTC
CDR3 protein: CASGLDREHSYNEQFF

D gene: NA
V gene: TRBV3-1/TRBV3-2
CDR3 length: 14
clone size: few
J gene: TRBJ1-5
CDR3 DNA: TGTGCCAGCAGCCTGTCGGGGGGATTTCAGCCCCAGCATTTT
CDR3 protein: CASSLSGGFQPQHF

D gene: TRBD1
V gene: TRBV30
CDR3 length: 14
clone size: NA
J gene: TRBJ1-1
CDR3 DNA: TGTGCCTGGAGTGCCGTCCCGGGACAGGATTCGGCTTTCTTT
CDR3 protein: CAWSAVPGQDSAFF

D gene: TRBD2
V gene: TRBV30
CDR3 length: 16
clone size: NA
J gene: TRBJ2-1
CDR3 DNA: TGTGCCTGGAACTTGGGACTAGCGGGGCAAGGCGGTGAGCAGTTCTTC
CDR3 protein: CAWNLGLAGQGGEQFF

D gene: NA
V gene: TRBV3-1/TRBV3-2
CDR3 length: 17
clone size: NA
J gene: TRBJ1-2
CDR3 DNA: TGTGCCAGCAGCCAAGGTTTGCCCACAGGACCCTTCTATGGCTACACCTTC
CDR3 protein: CASSQGLPTGPFYGYTF

D gene: NA
V gene: TRBV7-2
CDR3 length: 16
clone size: NA
J gene: TRBJ2-1
CDR3 DNA: TGTGCCAGCAGCTTAGTGGGCGGGGCCAATTACAATGAGCAGTTCTTC
CDR3 protein: CASSLVGGANYNEQFF

D gene: NA
V gene: TRBV30
CDR3 length: 15
clone size: few
J gene: TRBJ1-2
CDR3 DNA: TGTGCCTGGAGTGCTAGCTCTGGGGGGAACTATGGCTACACCTTC
CDR3 protein: CAWSASSGGNYGYTF

D gene: TRBD2
V gene: TRBV27
CDR3 length: 15
clone size: NA
J gene: TRBJ2-1
CDR3 DNA: TGTGCCATCCGAGGCCGAGCGGGAACTCCAAATGAGCAGTTCTTC
CDR3 protein: CAIRGRAGTPNEQFF

D gene: TRBD1
V gene: TRBV30
CDR3 length: 13
clone size: NA
J gene: TRBJ2-5
CDR3 DNA: TGTGCCTGGAGGGACAGGGGGCAGGAGACCCAGTACTTC
CDR3 protein: CAWRDRGQETQYF

D gene: TRBD1
V gene: TRBV19
CDR3 length: 16
clone size: NA
J gene: TRBJ2-3
CDR3 DNA: TGTGCCAGTAGGGAGAAAGGACAGGGGCGCACAGATACGCAGTATTTT
CDR3 protein: CASREKGQGRTDTQYF

D gene: NA
V gene: TRBV20-1
CDR3 length: 11
clone size: NA
J gene: TRBJ2-7
CDR3 DNA: TGCAGTGGACGGGTAAAGGGGGAGCAGTACTTC
CDR3 protein: CSGRVKGEQYF

D gene: TRBD1
V gene: TRBV28
CDR3 length: 15
clone size: NA
J gene: TRBJ2-1
CDR3 DNA: TGTGCCAGCAGTCAGGACAGGGAAGGTAACAATGAGCAGTTCTTC
CDR3 protein: CASSQDREGNNEQFF

D gene: NA
V gene: TRBV28
CDR3 length: 18
clone size: NA
J gene: TRBJ2-5
CDR3 DNA: TGTGCCACTAACGACTGGGTCGGTATAAATATGTACCAAGAGACCCAGTACTTC
CDR3 protein: CATNDWVGINMYQETQYF

D gene: TRBD1
V gene: TRBV18
CDR3 length: 19
clone size: NA
J gene: TRBJ1-5
CDR3 DNA: TGTGCCAGCTCACCATCCCCTGACAGGGGGGTACCTAGCAATCAGCCCCAGCATTTT
CDR3 protein: CASSPSPDRGVPSNQPQHF

D gene: TRBD1
V gene: TRBV18
CDR3 length: 15
clone size: NA
J gene: TRBJ1-6
CDR3 DNA: TGTGCCAGCTCGACACAAGGACAGGGTAGTTCACCCCTCCACTTT
CDR3 protein: CASSTQGQGSSPLHF

D gene: TRBD1
V gene: TRBV4-1
CDR3 length: 15
clone size: few
J gene: TRBJ1-2
CDR3 DNA: TGCGCCAGCAGCCAACCGACAGGGGCCAACTATGGCTACACCTTC
CDR3 protein: CASSQPTGANYGYTF

D gene: TRBD2
V gene: TRBV6-2/TRBV6-3
CDR3 length: 19
clone size: NA
J gene: TRBJ2-3
CDR3 DNA: TGTGCCAGCAGTTACTCCGGGACTAGCGGGGCTTGGGACACAGATACGCAGTATTTT
CDR3 protein: CASSYSGTSGAWDTDTQYF

D gene: TRBD2
V gene: TRBV7-8
CDR3 length: 15
clone size: NA
J gene: TRBJ2-3
CDR3 DNA: TGTGCCAGCAGCTTAGAGACTAGCGGGGTAGATACGCAGTATTTT
CDR3 protein: CASSLETSGVDTQYF

D gene: NA
V gene: TRBV5-1
CDR3 length: 14
clone size: NA
J gene: TRBJ2-1
CDR3 DNA: TGCGCCAGCAGCCCAGGGGTCAACTACAATGAGCAGTTCTTC
CDR3 protein: CASSPGVNYNEQFF

D gene: NA
V gene: TRBV5-1
CDR3 length: 16
clone size: NA
J gene: TRBJ1-3
CDR3 DNA: TGCGCCAGCAGCAATTTCGACAGGAACTCTGGAAACACCATATATTTT
CDR3 protein: CASSNFDRNSGNTIYF

D gene: NA
V gene: TRBV11-2
CDR3 length: 18
clone size: NA
J gene: TRBJ1-3
CDR3 DNA: TGTGCCAGCAGCTCCCGCCCGCCAACAGGCCGCTCTGGAAACACCATATATTTT
CDR3 protein: CASSSRPPTGRSGNTIYF

D gene: TRBD2
V gene: TRBV28
CDR3 length: 15
clone size: NA
J gene: TRBJ2-3
CDR3 DNA: TGTGCCAGCATCCCACAGGGTCTAGCGGGAGATACGCAGTATTTT
CDR3 protein: CASIPQGLAGDTQYF

D gene: NA
V gene: TRBV5-1
CDR3 length: 14
clone size: NA
J gene: TRBJ2-3
CDR3 DNA: TGCGCCAGCAGACTCTCAATCAACACAGATACGCAGTATTTT
CDR3 protein: CASRLSINTDTQYF

D gene: NA
V gene: TRBV5-6
CDR3 length: 15
clone size: NA
J gene: TRBJ1-1
CDR3 DNA: TGTGCCAGCAGCTTAGACAGACCATTGAACACTGAAGCTTTCTTT
CDR3 protein: CASSLDRPLNTEAFF

D gene: NA
V gene: TRBV3-1/TRBV3-2
CDR3 length: 14
clone size: NA
J gene: TRBJ2-7
CDR3 DNA: TGTGCCAGCAGCCATCCCAGCGAGCTACGGGAGCAGTACTTC
CDR3 protein: CASSHPSELREQYF

D gene: NA
V gene: TRBV6-2/TRBV6-3
CDR3 length: 15
clone size: once
J gene: TRBJ1-2
CDR3 DNA: TGTGCCAGCAGATACTTAGGAGGGTTGCACTATGGCTACACCTTC
CDR3 protein: CASRYLGGLHYGYTF

D gene: TRBD1
V gene: TRBV9
CDR3 length: 12
clone size: NA
J gene: TRBJ1-1
CDR3 DNA: TGTGCCAGCAGCGGACAGGGGAGTGGGGCTTTCTTT
CDR3 protein: CASSGQGSGAFF

D gene: TRBD2
V gene: TRBV7-2
CDR3 length: 16
clone size: NA
J gene: TRBJ2-3
CDR3 DNA: TGTGCCAGTCCCGGGACTAGCGGGGGCCGCACAGATACGCAGTATTTT
CDR3 protein: CASPGTSGGRTDTQYF

D gene: TRBD2
V gene: TRBV3-1/TRBV3-2
CDR3 length: 16
clone size: NA
J gene: TRBJ2-7
CDR3 DNA: TGTGCCAGCAGCCAGTTCCTCGTAGCGGGAGTCGACGAGCAGTACTTC
CDR3 protein: CASSQFLVAGVDEQYF

D gene: TRBD1
V gene: TRBV6-6
CDR3 length: 14
clone size: few
J gene: TRBJ1-5
CDR3 DNA: TGTGCCAGCCAGGGGGACAGGGGAGGTCAGCCCCAGCATTTT
CDR3 protein: CASQGDRGGQPQHF

D gene: NA
V gene: TRBV11-2
CDR3 length: 14
clone size: NA
J gene: TRBJ1-2
CDR3 DNA: TGTGCCAGCAGCCCTTACAGGGAGAACTATGGCTACACCTTC
CDR3 protein: CASSPYRENYGYTF

D gene: TRBD1
V gene: TRBV2
CDR3 length: 14
clone size: NA
J gene: TRBJ1-1
CDR3 DNA: TGTGCCAGCAGTGAAGCAAGGACAGGCATGGAAGCTTTCTTT
CDR3 protein: CASSEARTGMEAFF

D gene: NA
V gene: TRBV24-1
CDR3 length: 15
clone size: NA
J gene: TRBJ1-4
CDR3 DNA: TGTGCCACCAGTGCAGGGAGGTCGACTAATGAAAAACTGTTTTTT
CDR3 protein: CATSAGRSTNEKLFF

D gene: TRBD2
V gene: TRBV5-4
CDR3 length: 14
clone size: NA
J gene: TRBJ2-7
CDR3 DNA: TGTGCCAGCAGCTTGCCGAGCGGGAGTTACGAGCAGTACTTC
CDR3 protein: CASSLPSGSYEQYF

D gene: TRBD1
V gene: TRBV5-1
CDR3 length: 15
clone size: NA
J gene: TRBJ1-1
CDR3 DNA: TGCGCCAGCAGCTTGGATCGACAGGGTGGCACTGAAGCTTTCTTT
CDR3 protein: CASSLDRQGGTEAFF

D gene: TRBD2
V gene: TRBV4-1
CDR3 length: 17
clone size: NA
J gene: TRBJ2-5
CDR3 DNA: TGCGCCAGCAGCCAAGTTAAAGCGGGAGTCGCAAGGGAGACCCAGTACTTC
CDR3 protein: CASSQVKAGVARETQYF

D gene: NA
V gene: TRBV24-1
CDR3 length: 14
clone size: NA
J gene: TRBJ1-3
CDR3 DNA: TGTGCCACCAGTCATGGGGGCAGTGCGGACACCATATATTTT
CDR3 protein: CATSHGGSADTIYF